This T cell receptor (beta chain) was retrieved from a study of beta chain features in type 1 diabetes. The authors took one heparinised blood draw, averaging approximately 110 mL, from each donor. CDR1 is SGHRS and CDR2 is YFSETQ in the germline V gene. The V and J ends lost 0 bases and 6 bases respectively, with 9 bases between them. The CDR3 runs 14 residues. Study-wide results and limits: PCR might preferentially amplify shorter templates, equally in patients and controls. Here, the possible influence of HLA type (on TCRB rearrangement) remained unresolved.

Expressed TCRB transcripts were sequenced after all isolated RNA was converted to cDNA. It was found that naive, central memory and regulatory T cell samples averaged about 3.5 million reads. TCRdb's copy holds only in-frame clones and misses some; the assay was immunoSEQ multiplex PCR. Of around 300,000 clones listed, around 15% are singletons. This clone showed up just a few times. Antigen specificity is unknown. The source is a man aged 25-45 years in good health. This rearrangement joins TRBV5-1 to TRBJ2-2; D gene unclear. Specimen: central memory CD4+ T cells from blood. CDR3 nucleotide sequence: TGCGCCAGCAGCTTGGACCGGTCCGCCGGGGAGCTGTTTTTT. Translating gives CASSLDRSAGELFF.